Presented here are 10 T cell receptor beta chains from one specimen sequenced in a study of regulatory T cells. Primers: 52 TRBV forward and 13 TRBJ reverse. The repertoire was sequenced with immunoSEQ multiplex PCR; TCRdb's copy has only in-frame clones and lacks some. The sample has about 35,000 clones; around nine tenths are singletons. Overall study results and limits: Hydrophobic residues at CDR3 positions 6 and 7 were enriched in conventional CD4+ T cells of CD3G-deficient patients.

These TCRs' antigens remain unknown. The sequenced material came from conventional CD4+ T cells sorted from blood. The receptors derive from a person aged 18 to 35 with CD3G deficiency.

V gene TRBV28 combines with J gene TRBJ2-1; D may be TRBD2 (6 bases). There are 15 residues in the CDR3. V was cut by 5 bases and J by 12 bases, with 23 bases left in between. Germline CDR1 reads MDHEN; CDR2 reads SYDVKM. For the CDR3, the DNA is TGTGCCAGCAGTCCATCGGCGGGGCGGTGGGAGGTGCAGTTCTTC. Translation gives CASSPSAGRWEVQFF.

CDR3: CASSFTGTGSGYTF. The CDR3 coding sequence is TGTGCCAGCAGCTTCACCGGGACAGGGAGCGGCTACACCTTC. V gene TRBV7-9 combines with J gene TRBJ1-2, with TRBD1 identical over 9 bases. Trimming removed 3 bases from V and 8 bases from J; junction bases left unmatched: 7. The germline gives CDR1 SEHNR, CDR2 FQNEAQ (reference sequence). The CDR3 runs 14 residues.

Only one count was recorded for this clone. The V call is TRBV6-1, the J call TRBJ1-5; TRBD1 is a possible D gene (6 bases). Trimming stripped 3 bases from V and 4 bases from J, with 10 bases between. This CDR3 region has 14 residues. The V gene's germline CDR1 is MNHNS and CDR2 SASEGT. Here the CDR3 DNA reads TGTGCCAGCAGTGAGAGCAGGGGAAATCAGCCCCAGCATTTT. As protein: CASSESRGNQPQHF.

This clone appeared once. The chain couples TRBV5-1 to TRBJ2-1, with D possibly matching TRBD1 (5 bases). Germline V lookup: CDR1 SGHRS, CDR2 YFSETQ. V lost 3 bases to trimming and J lost 7 bases, with 8 bases between them. This CDR3 has 12 amino acids. The CDR3 nucleotides read TGCGCCAGCAGCTCCCAGGGAAATGAGCAGTTCTTC. Amino acid sequence: CASSSQGNEQFF. Full variable domain (remainder filled in from reference TRBV5-1 and TRBJ2-1): KAGVTQTPRYLIKTRGQQVTLSCSPISGHRSVSWYQQTPGQGLQFLFEYFSETQRNKGNFPGRFSGRQFSNSRSEMNVSTLELGDSALYLCASSSQGNEQFFGPGTRLTVL.

The rearrangement links TRBV13 to TRBJ2-3; perhaps D is TRBD1 or TRBD2 (5 bases each). The CDR3 sequence is 14 residues long. V was cut by 1 base and J by 4 bases, with 9 bases left in between. Germline assignment: CDR1 PRHDT and CDR2 FYEKMQ (reference sequence). The CDR3 DNA reads as TGTGCCAGCAGCTTAGATGGGGGATCAGATACGCAGTATTTT. It encodes CASSLDGGSDTQYF.

The CDR3 region is CASKDRVDSEAFF. The CDR3 coding sequence is TGTGCCAGTAAGGACAGGGTGGACTCTGAAGCTTTCTTT. V gene TRBV19 combines with J gene TRBJ1-1, with 8 bases fitting TRBD1. CDR3 length: 13 amino acids. CDR1 and CDR2 from the germline V gene are LNHDA and SQIVND (reference sequence). After removal of 7 bases from V and 6 bases from J, the junction contained 7 bases not matched to a gene.

This chain connects TRBV5-1 to TRBJ2-1; D is unclear. The CDR3 totals 14 residues. Germline CDR1 is SGHRS and CDR2 is YFSETQ. Trimming cost V 0 bases and J 10 bases, with 14 bases left between them. CDR3 in DNA: TGCGCCAGCAGCTTGGAATCTGGAGTCGGGGAGCAGTTCTTC. Amino acid sequence: CASSLESGVGEQFF.

The chain links TRBV6-6 to TRBJ1-1; weak D call: TRBD1 (5 bases). This CDR3 has 11 residues. Per the germline V gene, CDR1 is MNHNY and CDR2 is SVGAGI (reference sequence). The V end was cut by 5 bases, the J end by 10 bases, with 11 bases between. CDR3: CASSQSGRAFF. CDR3 DNA: TGTGCCAGCAGTCAGTCAGGGCGAGCTTTCTTT.

The chain has TRBV28 and TRBJ1-2; a possible D gene is TRBD1 (5 bases). CDR1 and CDR2 from the germline V gene are MDHEN and SYDVKM. Trimming took 2 bases from V and 6 from J, leaving 16 bases between them. The CDR3 consists of 15 residues. CDR3 bases: TGTGCCAGCAGTTTACGTCCTCGAGGGGACGATGGCTACACCTTC. This encodes CASSLRPRGDDGYTF.

In regard to this clone: Other DNA sequences in this specimen translate into the identical CDR3. The chain joins TRBV5-1 to TRBJ2-7; D may be TRBD1 (5 bases). V shed 4 bases and J shed 0 bases, with 8 bases lying between them. The V gene's germline CDR1 is SGHRS and CDR2 YFSETQ. The CDR3 consists of 13 residues. CDR3 sequence (DNA): TGCGCCAGCAGCCCTGACAGCTCCTACGAGCAGTACTTC. Translation: CASSPDSSYEQYF.